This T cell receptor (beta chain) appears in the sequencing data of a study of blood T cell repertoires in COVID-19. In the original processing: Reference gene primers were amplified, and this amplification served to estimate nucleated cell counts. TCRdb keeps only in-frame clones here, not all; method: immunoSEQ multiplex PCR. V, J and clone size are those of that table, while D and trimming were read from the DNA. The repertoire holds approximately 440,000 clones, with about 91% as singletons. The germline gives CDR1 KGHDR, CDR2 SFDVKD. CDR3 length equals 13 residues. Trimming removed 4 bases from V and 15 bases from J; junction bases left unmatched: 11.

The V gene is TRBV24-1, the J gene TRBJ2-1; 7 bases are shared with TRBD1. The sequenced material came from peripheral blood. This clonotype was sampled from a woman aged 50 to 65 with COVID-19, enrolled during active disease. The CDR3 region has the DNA TGTGCCACCAGTGACCATGACAGGGATCGTGTGTTCTTC. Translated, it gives CATSDHDRDRVFF.